Sequencing of this T cell receptor (beta chain) was carried out in a study of T cell changes during pregnancy in multiple sclerosis. The protocol was immunoSEQ multiplex PCR, while the TCRdb copy is restricted to in-frame clones and leaves out a portion. The data show around 57,000 clones, with 80% to 95% seen just once and 6% to 7.5% held by the top ten. Trimming removed 1 base from V and 0 bases from J, with 14 bases in between. The CDR3 has 17 amino acids. The chain has TRBV5-3 and TRBJ2-1, with D possibly TRBD2 on 6 matching bases. TRBV5-3 is recorded as an ORF, its role being uncertain. The sequence derives from a female donor in good health, enrolled as a control in a pregnancy study. Sequencing was performed on peripheral blood, taken in the third trimester of pregnancy. The CDR3 spells CARSLNLRGYSYNEQFF. CDR3 nucleotides: TGTGCCAGAAGCTTGAATCTTCGGGGGTACTCCTACAATGAGCAGTTCTTC.